Detailed here is one T cell receptor (beta chain). This entry comes from a study of blood T cell repertoires in COVID-19. Study details: The samples span acute and convalescent COVID-19 from the United States, Italy and Spain. In each case, the material was cDNA or gDNA derived from T cells, B-cell-depleted T cells, or PBMCs.

As handled by the study authors: Nucleated cell counts were estimated from reference gene primer amplification. Using immunoSEQ multiplex PCR, the repertoire was profiled, and TCRdb retains in-frame clones only, with some absent. That table is the source of V, J and clone size, and D and trimming were worked out from the DNA. Here the sample spans around 70,000 clones, 82% being singletons. CDR3 size: 14 residues. V was pared by 10 bases and J by 6 bases, with 19 bases between. Germline V gives CDR1 LNHDA, CDR2 SQIVND (reference sequence). Specimen: peripheral blood. The clonotype comes from a man in his sixties with acute or convalescent COVID-19. The chain combines TRBV19 with TRBJ2-1, with D maybe TRBD2 (5 bases). CDR3: CATTNPGKRNEQFF. As DNA, the CDR3 is TGTGCCACTACTAACCCGGGGAAGCGCAATGAGCAGTTCTTC.